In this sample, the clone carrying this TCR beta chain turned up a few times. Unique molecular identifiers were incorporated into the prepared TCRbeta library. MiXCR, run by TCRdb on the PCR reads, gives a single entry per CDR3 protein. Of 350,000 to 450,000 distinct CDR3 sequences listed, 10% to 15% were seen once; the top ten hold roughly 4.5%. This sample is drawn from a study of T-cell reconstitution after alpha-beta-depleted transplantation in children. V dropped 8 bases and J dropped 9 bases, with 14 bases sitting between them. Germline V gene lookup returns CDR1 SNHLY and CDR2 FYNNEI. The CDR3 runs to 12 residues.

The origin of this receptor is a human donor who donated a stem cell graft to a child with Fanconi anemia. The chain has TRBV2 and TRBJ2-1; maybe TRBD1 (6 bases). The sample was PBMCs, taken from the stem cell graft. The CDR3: CASEDSVGEQFF. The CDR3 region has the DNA TGTGCCAGCGAGGACAGCGTCGGTGAGCAGTTCTTC.